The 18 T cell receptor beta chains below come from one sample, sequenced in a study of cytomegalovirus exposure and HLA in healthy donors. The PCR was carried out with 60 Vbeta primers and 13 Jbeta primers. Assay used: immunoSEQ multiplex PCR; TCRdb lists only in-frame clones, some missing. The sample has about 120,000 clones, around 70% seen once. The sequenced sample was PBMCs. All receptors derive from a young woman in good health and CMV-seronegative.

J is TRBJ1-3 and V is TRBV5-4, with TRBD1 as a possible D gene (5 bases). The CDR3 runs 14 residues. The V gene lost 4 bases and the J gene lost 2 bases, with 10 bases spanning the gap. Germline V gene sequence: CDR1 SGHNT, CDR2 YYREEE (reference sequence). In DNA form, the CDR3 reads TGTGCCAGCAGCACCGGGGGTGCTGGAAACACCATATATTTT. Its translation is CASSTGGAGNTIYF.

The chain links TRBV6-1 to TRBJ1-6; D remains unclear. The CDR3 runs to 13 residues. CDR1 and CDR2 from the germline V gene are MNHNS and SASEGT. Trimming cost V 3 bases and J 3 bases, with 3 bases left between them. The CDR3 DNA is TGTGCCAGCAGTGACCACTATAATTCACCCCTCCACTTT. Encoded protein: CASSDHYNSPLHF.

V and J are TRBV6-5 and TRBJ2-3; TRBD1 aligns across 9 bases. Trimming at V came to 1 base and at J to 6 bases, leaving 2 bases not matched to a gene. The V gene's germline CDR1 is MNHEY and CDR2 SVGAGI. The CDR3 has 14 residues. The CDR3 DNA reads TGTGCCAGCAGTTACTGGGACAGGGCTGATACGCAGTATTTT. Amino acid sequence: CASSYWDRADTQYF.

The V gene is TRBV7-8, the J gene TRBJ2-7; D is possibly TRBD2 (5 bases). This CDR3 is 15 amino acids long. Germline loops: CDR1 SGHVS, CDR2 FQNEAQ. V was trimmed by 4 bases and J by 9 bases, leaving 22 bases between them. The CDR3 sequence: CASSSSTGRGGWQYF. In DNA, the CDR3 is TGTGCCAGCAGCTCCTCTACGGGGAGAGGCGGTTGGCAGTACTTC.

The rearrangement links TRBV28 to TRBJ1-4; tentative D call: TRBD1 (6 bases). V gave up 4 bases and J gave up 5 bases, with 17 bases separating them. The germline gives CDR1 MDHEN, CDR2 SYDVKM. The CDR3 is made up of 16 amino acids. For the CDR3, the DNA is TGTGCCAGCAGTTCAACCTACAGGGTAGGGAATGAAAAACTGTTTTTT. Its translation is CASSSTYRVGNEKLFF. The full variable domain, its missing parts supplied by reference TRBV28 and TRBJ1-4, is DVKVTQSSRYLVKRTGEKVFLECVQDMDHENMFWYRQDPGLGLRLIYFSYDVKMKEKGDIPEGYSVSREKKERFSLILESASTNQTSMYLCASSSTYRVGNEKLFFGSGTQLSVL.

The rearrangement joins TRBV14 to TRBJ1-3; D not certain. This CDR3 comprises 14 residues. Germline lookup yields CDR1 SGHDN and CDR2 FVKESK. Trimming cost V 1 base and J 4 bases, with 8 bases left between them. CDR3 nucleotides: TGTGCCAGCAGCCAAGCGGCCAGGGGAAACACCATATATTTT. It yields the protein CASSQAARGNTIYF.

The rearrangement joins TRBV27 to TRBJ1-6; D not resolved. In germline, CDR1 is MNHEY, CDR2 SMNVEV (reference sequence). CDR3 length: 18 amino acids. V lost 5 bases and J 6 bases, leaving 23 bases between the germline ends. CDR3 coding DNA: TGTGCCAGCAGTCGATCCACCTCTCTTGGAGCCCCTAATTCACCCCTCCACTTT. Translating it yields CASSRSTSLGAPNSPLHF.

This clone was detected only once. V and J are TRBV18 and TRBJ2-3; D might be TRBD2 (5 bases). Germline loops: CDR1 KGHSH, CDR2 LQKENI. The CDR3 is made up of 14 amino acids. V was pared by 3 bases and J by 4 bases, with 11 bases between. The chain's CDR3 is CASSPGLGADTQYF. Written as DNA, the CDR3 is TGTGCCAGCTCACCTGGACTCGGGGCAGATACGCAGTATTTT.

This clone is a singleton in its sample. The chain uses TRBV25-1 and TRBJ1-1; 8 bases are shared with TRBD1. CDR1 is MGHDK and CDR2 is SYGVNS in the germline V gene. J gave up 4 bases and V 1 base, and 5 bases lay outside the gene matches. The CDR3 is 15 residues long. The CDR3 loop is CASSESHTGGTEAFF. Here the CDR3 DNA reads TGTGCCAGCAGTGAATCCCATACAGGGGGCACTGAAGCTTTCTTT.

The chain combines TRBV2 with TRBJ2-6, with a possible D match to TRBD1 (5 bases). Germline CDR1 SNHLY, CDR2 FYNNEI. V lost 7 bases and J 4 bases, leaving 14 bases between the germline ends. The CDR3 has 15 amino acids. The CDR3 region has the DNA TGTGCCAGCATGAGCAGGGCTTCCGGGGCCAACGTCCTGACTTTC. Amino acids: CASMSRASGANVLTF.

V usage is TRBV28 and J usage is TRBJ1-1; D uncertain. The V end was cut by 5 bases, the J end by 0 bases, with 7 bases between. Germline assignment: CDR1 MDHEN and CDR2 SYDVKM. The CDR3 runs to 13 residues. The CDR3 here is CASSIDMNTEAFF. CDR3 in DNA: TGTGCCAGCAGTATCGACATGAACACTGAAGCTTTCTTT. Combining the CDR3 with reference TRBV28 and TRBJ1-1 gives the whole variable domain DVKVTQSSRYLVKRTGEKVFLECVQDMDHENMFWYRQDPGLGLRLIYFSYDVKMKEKGDIPEGYSVSREKKERFSLILESASTNQTSMYLCASSIDMNTEAFFGQGTRLTVV.

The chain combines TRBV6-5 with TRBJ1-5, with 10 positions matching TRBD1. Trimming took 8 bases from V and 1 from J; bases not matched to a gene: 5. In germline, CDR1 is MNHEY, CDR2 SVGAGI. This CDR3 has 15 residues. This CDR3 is CASGRTGGSNQPQHF. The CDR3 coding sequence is TGTGCCAGCGGGAGGACAGGGGGGAGCAATCAGCCCCAGCATTTT.

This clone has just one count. CDR3 sequence (DNA): TGCAGCGTTGAGGCGCGGGTGGGCGGCTATGGCTACACCTTC. The encoded protein is CSVEARVGGYGYTF. This chain links TRBV29-1 with TRBJ1-2; D gene uncertain. Trimming stripped 3 bases from V and 4 bases from J, with 15 bases between. This CDR3 has 14 amino acids. Germline CDR1 reads SQVTM; CDR2 reads ANQGSEA.

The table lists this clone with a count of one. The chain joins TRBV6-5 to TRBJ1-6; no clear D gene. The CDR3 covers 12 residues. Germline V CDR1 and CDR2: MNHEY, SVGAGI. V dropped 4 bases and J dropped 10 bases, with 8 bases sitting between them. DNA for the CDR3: TGTGCCAGCAGTTCCCGGGAGTCACCCCTCCACTTT. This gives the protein CASSSRESPLHF.

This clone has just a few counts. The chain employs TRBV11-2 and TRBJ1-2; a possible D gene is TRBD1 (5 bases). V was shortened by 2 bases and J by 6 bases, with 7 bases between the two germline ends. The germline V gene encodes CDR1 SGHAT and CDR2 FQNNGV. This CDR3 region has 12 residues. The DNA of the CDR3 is TGTGCCAGCAGCTTAACAGGCAATGGCTACACCTTC. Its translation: CASSLTGNGYTF.

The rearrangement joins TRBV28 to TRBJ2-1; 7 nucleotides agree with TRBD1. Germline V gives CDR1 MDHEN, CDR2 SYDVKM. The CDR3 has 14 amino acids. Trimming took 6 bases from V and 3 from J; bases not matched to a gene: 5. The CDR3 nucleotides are TGTGCCAGCAGCCGGGCAGGGGGCTACAATGAGCAGTTCTTC. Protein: CASSRAGGYNEQFF.

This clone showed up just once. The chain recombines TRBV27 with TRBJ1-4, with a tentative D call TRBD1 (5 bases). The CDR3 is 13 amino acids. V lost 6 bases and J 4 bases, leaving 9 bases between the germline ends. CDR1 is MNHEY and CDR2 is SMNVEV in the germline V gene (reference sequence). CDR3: CASRKGINEKLFF. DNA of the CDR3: TGTGCCAGCAGGAAGGGGATTAATGAAAAACTGTTTTTT.

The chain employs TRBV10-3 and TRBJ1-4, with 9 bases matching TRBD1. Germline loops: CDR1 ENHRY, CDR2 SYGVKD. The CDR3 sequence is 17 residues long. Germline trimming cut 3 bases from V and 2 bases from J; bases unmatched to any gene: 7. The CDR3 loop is CAISDLNTGGTNEKLFF. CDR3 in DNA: TGTGCCATCAGTGACCTAAATACAGGGGGCACTAATGAAAAACTGTTTTTT.